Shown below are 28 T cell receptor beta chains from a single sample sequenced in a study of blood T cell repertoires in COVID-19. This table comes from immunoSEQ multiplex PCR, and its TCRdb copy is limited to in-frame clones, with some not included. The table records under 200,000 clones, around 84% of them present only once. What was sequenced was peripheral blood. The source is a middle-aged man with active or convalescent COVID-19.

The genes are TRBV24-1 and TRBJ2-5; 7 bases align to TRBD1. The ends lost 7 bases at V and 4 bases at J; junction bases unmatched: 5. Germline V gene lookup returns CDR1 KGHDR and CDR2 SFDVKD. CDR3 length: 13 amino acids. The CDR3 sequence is CATSPGGRETQYF. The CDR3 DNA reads TGTGCCACCAGCCCAGGGGGACGAGAGACCCAGTACTTC.

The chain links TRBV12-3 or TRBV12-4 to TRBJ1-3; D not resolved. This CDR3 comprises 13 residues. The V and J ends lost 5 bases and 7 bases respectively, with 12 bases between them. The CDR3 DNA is TGTGCCAGCAGTCTCGGGGTTGAGAACACCATATATTTT. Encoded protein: CASSLGVENTIYF.

DNA for the CDR3: TGTGCCAGCAGCCCACGGGGGGGCCGCTACAATGAGCAGTTCTTC. This gives the protein CASSPRGGRYNEQFF. The V gene is TRBV9, the J gene TRBJ2-1; 8 bases are shared with TRBD2. Germline loops: CDR1 SGDLS, CDR2 YYNGEE. V trimming: 4 bases; J trimming: 3 bases; junction bases outside the gene matches: 6. This CDR3 is built from 15 residues.

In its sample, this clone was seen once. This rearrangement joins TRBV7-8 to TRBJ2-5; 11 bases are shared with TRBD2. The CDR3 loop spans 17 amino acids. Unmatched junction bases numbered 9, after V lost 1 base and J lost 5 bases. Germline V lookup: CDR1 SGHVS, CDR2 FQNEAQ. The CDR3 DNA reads TGTGCCAGCAGCTTAGTTGGTAGCGGGGGGGCCGGGGAGACCCAGTACTTC. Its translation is CASSLVGSGGAGETQYF.

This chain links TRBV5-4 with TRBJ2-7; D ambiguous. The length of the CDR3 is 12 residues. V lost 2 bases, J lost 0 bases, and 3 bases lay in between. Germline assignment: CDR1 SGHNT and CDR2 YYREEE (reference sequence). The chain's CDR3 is CASSFNSYEQYF. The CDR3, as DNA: TGTGCCAGCAGCTTTAACTCCTACGAGCAGTACTTC.

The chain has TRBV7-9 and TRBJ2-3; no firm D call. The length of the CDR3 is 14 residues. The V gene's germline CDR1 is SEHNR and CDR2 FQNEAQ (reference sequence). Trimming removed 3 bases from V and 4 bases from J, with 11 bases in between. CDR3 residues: CASSLRLSPDTQYF. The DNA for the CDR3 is TGTGCCAGCAGCTTGAGGCTTTCCCCAGATACGCAGTATTTT.

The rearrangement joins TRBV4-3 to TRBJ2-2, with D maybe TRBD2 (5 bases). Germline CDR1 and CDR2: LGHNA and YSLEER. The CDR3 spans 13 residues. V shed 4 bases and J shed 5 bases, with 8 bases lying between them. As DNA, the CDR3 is TGCGCCAGCAGCCGCGGGTCGACCGGGGAGCTGTTTTTT. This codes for CASSRGSTGELFF.

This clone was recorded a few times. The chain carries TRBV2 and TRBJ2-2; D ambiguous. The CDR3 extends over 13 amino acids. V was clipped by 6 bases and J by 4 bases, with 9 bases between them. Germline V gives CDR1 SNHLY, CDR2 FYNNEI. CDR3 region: CASRGSRTGELFF. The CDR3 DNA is TGTGCCAGCAGAGGTAGCCGCACCGGGGAGCTGTTTTTT.

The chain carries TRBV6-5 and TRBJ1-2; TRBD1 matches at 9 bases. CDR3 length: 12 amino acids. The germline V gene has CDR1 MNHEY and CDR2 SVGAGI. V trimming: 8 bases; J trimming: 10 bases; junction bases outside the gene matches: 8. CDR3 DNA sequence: TGTGCCAGCTTGGCGGGACAGGGCGACTACACCTTC. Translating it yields CASLAGQGDYTF.

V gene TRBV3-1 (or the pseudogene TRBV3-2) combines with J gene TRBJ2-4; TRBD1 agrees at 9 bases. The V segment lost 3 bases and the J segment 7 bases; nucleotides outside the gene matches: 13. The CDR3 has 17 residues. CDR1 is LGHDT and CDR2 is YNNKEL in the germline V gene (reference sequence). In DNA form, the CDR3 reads TGTGCCAGCAGCCATGGCGTTCCCGGGACAGGGAGGAACATTCAGTACTTC. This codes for CASSHGVPGTGRNIQYF.

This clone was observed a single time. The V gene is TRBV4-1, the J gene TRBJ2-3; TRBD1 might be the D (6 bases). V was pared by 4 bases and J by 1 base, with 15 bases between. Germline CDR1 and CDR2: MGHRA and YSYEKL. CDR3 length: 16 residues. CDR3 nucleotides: TGCGCCAGCAGCCTAAGTTTTGGGGGCGGCACAGATACGCAGTATTTT. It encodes CASSLSFGGGTDTQYF.

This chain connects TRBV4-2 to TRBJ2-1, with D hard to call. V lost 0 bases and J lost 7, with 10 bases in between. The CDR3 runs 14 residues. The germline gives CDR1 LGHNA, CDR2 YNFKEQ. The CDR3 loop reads CASSQEKLINEQFF. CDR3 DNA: TGTGCCAGCAGCCAAGAAAAATTAATTAATGAGCAGTTCTTC.

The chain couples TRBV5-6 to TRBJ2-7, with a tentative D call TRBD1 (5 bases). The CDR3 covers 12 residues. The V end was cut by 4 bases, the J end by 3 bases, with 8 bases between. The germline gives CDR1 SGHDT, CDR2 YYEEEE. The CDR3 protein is CASSQTGYEQYF. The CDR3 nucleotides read TGTGCCAGCAGCCAAACAGGCTACGAGCAGTACTTC.

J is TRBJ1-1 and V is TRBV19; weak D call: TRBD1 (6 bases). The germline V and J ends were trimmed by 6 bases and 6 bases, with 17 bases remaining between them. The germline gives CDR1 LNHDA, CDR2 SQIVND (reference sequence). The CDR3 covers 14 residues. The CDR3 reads CASSVTGGNAEAFF. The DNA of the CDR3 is TGTGCCAGTAGCGTGACAGGTGGAAACGCTGAAGCTTTCTTT.

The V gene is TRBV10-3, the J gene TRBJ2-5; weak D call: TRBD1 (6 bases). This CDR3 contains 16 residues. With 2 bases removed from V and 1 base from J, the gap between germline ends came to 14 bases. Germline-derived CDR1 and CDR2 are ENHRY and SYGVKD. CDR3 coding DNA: TGTGCCATCAGTGAGGGGGGCCGCCCCTTCCAAGAGACCCAGTACTTC. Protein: CAISEGGRPFQETQYF.

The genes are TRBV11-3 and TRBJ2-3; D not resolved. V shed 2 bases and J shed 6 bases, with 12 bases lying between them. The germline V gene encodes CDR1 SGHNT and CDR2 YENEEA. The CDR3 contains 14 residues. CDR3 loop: CASSLQKARDTQYF. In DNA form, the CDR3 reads TGTGCCAGCAGCTTACAAAAGGCCAGGGATACGCAGTATTTT.

In DNA form, the CDR3 reads TGTGCCAGCAGCTTAGATTCGGCAGGTTACAATGAGCAGTTCTTC. It specifies CASSLDSAGYNEQFF. The chain links TRBV11-2 to TRBJ2-1; unclear D gene. This CDR3 has 15 amino acids. Germline V gene lookup returns CDR1 SGHAT and CDR2 FQNNGV. Deletions cut 0 bases from V and 4 bases from J, with 10 bases between.

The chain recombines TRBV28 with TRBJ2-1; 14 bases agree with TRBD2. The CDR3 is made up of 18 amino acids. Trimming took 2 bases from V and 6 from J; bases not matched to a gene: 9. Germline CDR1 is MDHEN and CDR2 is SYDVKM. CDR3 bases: TGTGCCAGCAGTTTACGCGGACTAGCGGGAGGTAGGGGCAATGAGCAGTTCTTC. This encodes CASSLRGLAGGRGNEQFF.

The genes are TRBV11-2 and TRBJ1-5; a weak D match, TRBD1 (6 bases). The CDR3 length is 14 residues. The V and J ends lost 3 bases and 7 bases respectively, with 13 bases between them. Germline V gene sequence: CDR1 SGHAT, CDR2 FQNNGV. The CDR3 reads CASSFGGGPQPQHF. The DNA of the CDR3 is TGTGCCAGCAGCTTTGGGGGCGGCCCCCAGCCCCAGCATTTT.

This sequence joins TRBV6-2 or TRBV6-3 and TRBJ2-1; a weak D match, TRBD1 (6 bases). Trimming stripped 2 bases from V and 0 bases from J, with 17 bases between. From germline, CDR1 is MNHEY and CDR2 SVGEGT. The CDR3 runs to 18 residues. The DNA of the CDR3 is TGTGCCAGCAGTTACGCCCGAGACAGGCTTCCCTCCTACAATGAGCAGTTCTTC. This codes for CASSYARDRLPSYNEQFF.

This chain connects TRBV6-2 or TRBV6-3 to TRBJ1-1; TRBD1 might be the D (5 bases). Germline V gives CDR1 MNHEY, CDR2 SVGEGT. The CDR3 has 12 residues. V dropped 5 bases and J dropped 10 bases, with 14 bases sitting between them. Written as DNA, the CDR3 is TGTGCCAGCAGTCTCCCGGGGGGAGGAGCTTTCTTT. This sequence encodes CASSLPGGGAFF.

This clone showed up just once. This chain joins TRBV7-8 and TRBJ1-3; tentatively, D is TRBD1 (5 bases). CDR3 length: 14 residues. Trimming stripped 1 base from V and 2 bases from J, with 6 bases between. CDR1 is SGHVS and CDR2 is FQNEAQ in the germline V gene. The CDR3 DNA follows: TGTGCCAGCAGCTTAGGCAGGGCTGGAAACACCATATATTTT. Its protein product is CASSLGRAGNTIYF.

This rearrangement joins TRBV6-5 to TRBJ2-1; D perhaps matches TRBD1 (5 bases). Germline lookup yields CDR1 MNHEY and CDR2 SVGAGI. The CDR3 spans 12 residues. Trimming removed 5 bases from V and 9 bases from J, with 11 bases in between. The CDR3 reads CASSLTGFEQFF. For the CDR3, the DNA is TGTGCCAGCAGTCTAACAGGTTTTGAGCAGTTCTTC.

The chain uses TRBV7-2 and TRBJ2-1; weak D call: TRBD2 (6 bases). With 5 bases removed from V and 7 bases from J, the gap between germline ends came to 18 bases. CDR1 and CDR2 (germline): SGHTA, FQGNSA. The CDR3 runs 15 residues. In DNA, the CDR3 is TGTGCCAGCAGCCATAGCGGAGGGCTTGTAAATGAGCAGTTCTTC. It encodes CASSHSGGLVNEQFF. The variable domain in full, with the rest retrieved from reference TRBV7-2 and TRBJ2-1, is GAGVSQSPSNKVTEKGKDVELRCDPISGHTALYWYRQSLGQGLEFLIYFQGNSAPDKSGLPSDRFSAERTGGSVSTLTIQRTQQEDSAVYLCASSHSGGLVNEQFFGPGTRLTVL.

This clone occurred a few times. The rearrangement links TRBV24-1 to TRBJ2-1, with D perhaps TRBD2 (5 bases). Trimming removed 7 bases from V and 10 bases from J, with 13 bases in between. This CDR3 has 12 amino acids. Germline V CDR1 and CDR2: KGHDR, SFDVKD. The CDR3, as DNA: TGTGCCACCAGCGAGGGCCCCAGGGAGCAGTTCTTC. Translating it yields CATSEGPREQFF.

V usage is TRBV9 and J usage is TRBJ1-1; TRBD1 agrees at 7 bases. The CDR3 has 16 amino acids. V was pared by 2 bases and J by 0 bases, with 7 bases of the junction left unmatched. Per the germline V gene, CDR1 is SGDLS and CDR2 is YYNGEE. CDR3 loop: CASSVTGQSLNTEAFF. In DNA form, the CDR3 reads TGTGCCAGCAGCGTCACGGGACAGTCTTTGAACACTGAAGCTTTCTTT. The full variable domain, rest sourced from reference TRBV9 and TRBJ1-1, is DSGVTQTPKHLITATGQRVTLRCSPRSGDLSVYWYQQSLDQGLQFLIQYYNGEERAKGNILERFSAQQFPDLHSELNLSSLELGDSALYFCASSVTGQSLNTEAFFGQGTRLTVV.

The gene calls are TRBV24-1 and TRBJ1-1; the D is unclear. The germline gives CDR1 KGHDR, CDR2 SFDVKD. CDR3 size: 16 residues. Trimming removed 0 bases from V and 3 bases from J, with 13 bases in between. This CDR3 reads CATSDLQEGLHTEAFF. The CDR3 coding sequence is TGTGCCACCAGTGATTTGCAGGAGGGTTTACACACTGAAGCTTTCTTT.

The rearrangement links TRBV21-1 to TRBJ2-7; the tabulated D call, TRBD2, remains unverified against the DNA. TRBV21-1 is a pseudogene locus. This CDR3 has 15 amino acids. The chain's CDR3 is CASSKGLNLSYEQYF. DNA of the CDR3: TGTGCCAGCAGCAAGGGACTTAACCTCTCCTACGAGCAGTACTTC.